Given below is one TCR beta chain in context. The antigen it binds to is not known. No base qualities exist here, and no much larger clone lies one base off it. The immunoSEQ Assay, a bias-controlled multiplex PCR, was used to amplify TCRbeta CDR3 regions from genomic DNA. Processing in the source paper ran as follows. Within the assay, amplification of reference gene primers was used to estimate how many nucleated cells each sample contained. To quantify the absolute abundance of each unique TCRbeta CDR3 rearrangement, sequence reads were collapsed and filtered. Productive Simpson clonality was computed per sample as the square root of Simpson's diversity index over productive rearrangements. TCRdb carries this immuneACCESS record with in-frame sequences only. Its versions omit some clonotypes, under half of them owing to an unresolved V gene in the studies checked, with the rest unexplained. Clone size and the V and J calls come from that table; the DNA yielded D and trimming. The sample records 200,000 or so clones, approximately 85% of which are singletons. Of the sample, approximately 11% is held by the ten largest clones.

Taken from cysteine to phenylalanine, the CDR3 has 15 residues. The DNA shown is the 45-base CDR3, in frame from base 1. Germline trimming: 4 bases from V, 6 bases from J; junction bases outside gene matches: 6. The germline V gene specifies SGHTA as CDR1 and FQGNSA as CDR2. This sample was taken from a study of blood T cell repertoires in COVID-19 (dated by TCRdb to between 2020 and 2021). About the study as a whole: Collaborator samples came from the United States, Italy and Spain and covered acute and convalescent phases of COVID-19. The dataset comprised deeply sampled blood TCRbeta repertoires from subjects exposed to, actively infected with, or recovered from COVID-19. The prospective study material was composed of cDNA or gDNA derived from T cells, B-cell-depleted T cells, or PBMCs. A freely available public database, intended as a resource for researchers studying the immune response to SARS-CoV-2, is where the repertoires were released. HLA class I and class II types, where available, came from metadata supplied by the sample provider rather than from assay-based typing. Samples were obtained from the ongoing ImmuneRACE study (first 160 participants) and from roughly 1,300 subjects provided by 6 global collaborators. Sample metadata almost always included a de-identified subject ID, COVID-19 status, age in years and sex.

Collaborating institutions collected whole blood in K2EDTA tubes following their own protocols. For TCRbeta analysis, collaborators shipped samples as frozen whole blood, isolated PBMCs, or DNA extracted from either of those sample types. The paper as a whole reports these results and caveats: Clinical and demographic metadata were provided uncurated, with the amount varying by source and participant.

The V and J segments used are TRBV7-2 and TRBJ1-6, with 7 central nucleotides matching TRBD1. The TCR was taken from a human donor with active or convalescent COVID-19. The donor label of this sample is uncertain. Sequenced: peripheral blood. The base sequence is TGTGCCAGCAGCTCTCGACAGGGTTCTAATTCACCCCTCCACTTT. Its protein reads: CASSSRQGSNSPLHF.